The sequence of this TCR beta chain was determined in a study of blood T cell repertoires in COVID-19. Trimming removed 4 bases from V and 4 bases from J, with 8 bases in between. Germline CDR1 reads LGHDT; CDR2 reads YNNKEL (reference sequence). The CDR3 totals 13 residues. Measured with immunoSEQ multiplex PCR; TCRdb has only the in-frame clones, and not every one. The table lists approximately 170,000 clones, roughly 80% of them singletons. Sequenced: PBMCs or T cells enriched from blood (not recorded which). The sequence was obtained from a middle-aged man who had recovered from COVID-19. V gene TRBV3-1 (or the pseudogene TRBV3-2) combines with J gene TRBJ1-5, with D unresolved. CDR3 in amino acids: CASSLALNQPQHF. DNA of the CDR3: TGTGCCAGCAGCCTAGCCCTTAATCAGCCCCAGCATTTT.